This T cell receptor (beta chain) was sequenced during a study of CD8 T cells in ankylosing spondylitis. Concerning this clonotype itself: Its antigen remains unknown.

Findings and caveats of the study: One TCR beta motif, made up of several highly homologous variants, appeared characteristic of ankylosing spondylitis blood.

Using its own MiXCR run on the 5' RACE reads, TCRdb lists one record per CDR3 protein. Among approximately 100,000 distinct CDR3 sequences listed, nearly 25% were seen once. The germline V gene has CDR1 SNHLY and CDR2 FYNNEI. The CDR3 spans 12 residues. The V end lost 7 bases, the J end lost 5 bases, and 10 bases lay between the germline ends. This receptor was taken from a male donor with ankylosing spondylitis. This chain uses TRBV2 with TRBJ2-3, with TRBD2 as a possible D gene (5 bases). Sequencing was carried out using synovial fluid, either unsorted or a sorted T cell fraction (not recorded which). CDR3 nucleotides: TGTGCCAGCAACGGAGGAGTAGATACGCAGTATTTT. Amino acids: CASNGGVDTQYF.